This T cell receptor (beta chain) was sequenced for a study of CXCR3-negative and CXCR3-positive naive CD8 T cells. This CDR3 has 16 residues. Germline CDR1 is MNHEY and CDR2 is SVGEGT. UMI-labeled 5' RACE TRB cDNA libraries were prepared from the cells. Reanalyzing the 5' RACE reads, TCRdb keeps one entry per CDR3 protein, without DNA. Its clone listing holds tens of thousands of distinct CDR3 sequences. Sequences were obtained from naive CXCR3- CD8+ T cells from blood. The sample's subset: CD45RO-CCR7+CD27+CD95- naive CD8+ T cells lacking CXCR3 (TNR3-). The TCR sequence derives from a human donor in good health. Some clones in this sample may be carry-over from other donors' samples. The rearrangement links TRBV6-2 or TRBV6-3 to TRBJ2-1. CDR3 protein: CASTTFRSSAYNEQFF.